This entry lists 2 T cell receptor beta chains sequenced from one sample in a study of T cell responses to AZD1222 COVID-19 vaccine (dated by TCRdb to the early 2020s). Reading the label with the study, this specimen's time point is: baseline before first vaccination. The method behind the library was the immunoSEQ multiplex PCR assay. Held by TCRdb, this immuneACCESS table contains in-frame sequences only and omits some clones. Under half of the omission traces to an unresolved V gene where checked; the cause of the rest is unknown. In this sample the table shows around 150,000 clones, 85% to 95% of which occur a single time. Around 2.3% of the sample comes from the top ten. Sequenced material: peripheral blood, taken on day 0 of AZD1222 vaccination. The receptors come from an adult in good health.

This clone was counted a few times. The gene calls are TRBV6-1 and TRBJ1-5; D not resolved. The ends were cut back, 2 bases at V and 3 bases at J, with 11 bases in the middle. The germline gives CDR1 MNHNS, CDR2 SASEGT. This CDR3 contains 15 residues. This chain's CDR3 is CASSESDENNQPQHF. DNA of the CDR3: TGTGCCAGCAGTGAATCCGACGAAAACAATCAGCCCCAGCATTTT.

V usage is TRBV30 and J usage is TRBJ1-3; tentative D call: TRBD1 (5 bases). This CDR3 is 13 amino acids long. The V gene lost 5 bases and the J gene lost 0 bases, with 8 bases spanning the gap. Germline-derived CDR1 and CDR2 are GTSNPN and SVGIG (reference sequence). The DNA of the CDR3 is TGTGCCTGGGGACACAGCTCTGGAAACACCATATATTTT. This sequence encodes CAWGHSSGNTIYF.